The 14 T cell receptor beta chains presented below share a single source sample, sequenced in a study of tissue T cells after allogeneic stem cell transplantation. The repertoire was sequenced with immunoSEQ multiplex PCR; TCRdb's copy has only in-frame clones and lacks some. The data contain roughly 21,000 clones, 69% of them singletons. The sequenced sample consisted of blood. The receptors were sampled from a female BALB/c mouse in good health. The strain is characterized by the MHC haplotype H2-d.

Comments on this clone: Genes here carry mouse names. The read terminates 1 residue ahead of where the CDR3 ends, so the germline J gene completes it. The V gene is TRBV14, the J gene TRBJ2-2; TRBD2 matches at 11 bases. Trimming at V came to 3 bases and at J to 1 base, leaving 5 bases not matched to a gene. The CDR3 has 17 amino acids. Germline CDR1 is SGHDT and CDR2 is FRDEAV. This CDR3 reads CASSSPTGGVNTGQLYF. Incomplete CDR3 DNA: TGTGCCAGCAGTTCCCCGACTGGGGGGGTAAACACCGGGCAGCTCTAC.

A single count supports this clone. Gene names are mouse gene names. The observed sequence ends 1 residue before the CDR3 terminus, with the missing tail filled in from the germline J gene. The V call is TRBV13-3, the J call TRBJ2-4; D might be TRBD1 (5 bases). The CDR3 is 12 residues long. Trimming stripped 2 bases from V and 4 bases from J, with 5 bases between. Germline V lookup: CDR1 NNHDY, CDR2 SYVADS. Incomplete CDR3 DNA: TGTGCCAGCAGTGAGGACAAAAACACCTTGTAC. Translation gives CASSEDKNTLY. The entire CDR3 protein is CASSEDKNTLYF.

This clone appeared once. Gene names and germline match the mouse. Coverage ceases 1 residue before the CDR3 finishes, and the germline J gene fills in the end. This sequence joins TRBV19 and TRBJ2-3, with 10 bases aligning to TRBD2. Germline V gene lookup returns CDR1 FNHDT and CDR2 SITEND (reference sequence). The CDR3 is 16 amino acids. After removal of 5 bases from V and 0 bases from J, the junction contained 6 bases not matched to a gene. CDR3 bases read: TGTGCCAGCAGCCCAGACTGGGGGGCTAGTGCAGAAACGCTGTAT. Encoded protein: CASSPDWGASAETLY. The whole CDR3 sequence reads CASSPDWGASAETLYF.

This clone was counted a few times. The germline and genes are mouse ones. The read stops 1 residue short of the end of the CDR3; the missing end is completed from the germline J gene. The chain carries TRBV19 and TRBJ1-5, with D unresolved. This CDR3 has 12 amino acids. V was pared by 3 bases and J by 1 base, with 2 bases between. CDR1 is FNHDT and CDR2 is SITEND in the germline V gene (reference sequence). The chain's CDR3 is CASSRNNQAPLF. CDR3 DNA (partial): TGTGCCAGCAGTAGAAACAACCAGGCTCCGCTT.

As for this clone: Genes and germline come from the mouse. The read terminates 1 residue before the CDR3 end, so the remaining end is supplied by the germline J gene. The V gene is TRBV20, the J gene TRBJ2-3, with D possibly matching TRBD1 (5 bases). This CDR3 is 14 amino acids long. CDR1 and CDR2 from the germline V gene are GFQATS and STVNSAI. The V gene lost 0 bases and the J gene lost 6 bases, with 13 bases spanning the gap. CDR3 bases read: TGTGGTGCTAGGGAGGCAGGGAGAAGGGAAACGCTGTAT. Its translation is CGAREAGRRETLY. The CDR3 as a whole reads CGAREAGRRETLYF.

Worth noting for this clone: Gene names are mouse gene names. Coverage ceases 1 residue before the CDR3 finishes, and the germline J gene fills in the end. The chain couples TRBV14 to TRBJ2-5; TRBD2 matches at 12 bases. CDR3 length equals 16 residues. V gave up 1 base and J gave up 5 bases; unmatched junction bases: 5. Germline assignment: CDR1 SGHDT and CDR2 FRDEAV. CDR3 in amino acids: CASSFTDWGGRDTQYF. Partial CDR3 DNA: TGTGCCAGCAGTTTCACAGACTGGGGGGGCAGAGACACCCAGTAC.

This clone showed up just a few times. The listed genes are named as in mouse. Read data end 1 residue before the CDR3 end; the end is taken from the germline J gene. This chain uses TRBV29 with TRBJ2-7; unclear D gene. Trimming cost V 3 bases and J 3 bases, with 6 bases left between them. This CDR3 spans 12 amino acids. Germline V gives CDR1 MSHET, CDR2 SYDVDS. The sequenced CDR3 bases are TGTGCTAGCAGTTTTAGCCTCTATGAACAGTAC. Translation gives CASSFSLYEQY. The whole CDR3 is CASSFSLYEQYF.

Concerning this clone: The genes are named according to mouse. The read ends 1 residue before the CDR3 terminus; that terminus is restored from the germline J gene. The rearrangement uses TRBV29 and TRBJ1-4; 7 bases are a match to TRBD1. This CDR3 is built from 13 residues. Germline values: CDR1 MSHET, CDR2 SYDVDS. With 2 bases clipped from V and 7 bases from J, the junction kept 1 base outside the gene matches. The sequenced part of the CDR3 DNA is TGTGCTAGCAGTTTAAGGGGGCGCGAAAGATTATTT. It yields the protein CASSLRGRERLF. The CDR3 in its entirety is CASSLRGRERLFF.

To note about this clone: Germline and genes: mouse. The read is 1 residue too short to cover the CDR3 end, so that end is filled in from the germline J gene. The chain uses TRBV17 and TRBJ1-3; maybe TRBD1 (6 bases). The V gene lost 1 base and the J gene lost 2 bases, with 9 bases spanning the gap. Germline-derived CDR1 and CDR2 are MNHDT and YYDKIL. The CDR3 consists of 15 residues. CDR3 DNA, as far as it was read: TGTGCTAGCAGTAGAGGCAGGGGAGCTGGAAATACGCTCTAT. It codes for CASSRGRGAGNTLY. The full-length CDR3 reads as CASSRGRGAGNTLYF.

Worth noting for this clone: The listed genes are named as in mouse. The observed sequence ends 1 residue before the CDR3 terminus, with the missing tail filled in from the germline J gene. The chain joins TRBV2 to TRBJ2-7; 10 bases map to TRBD2. CDR3 length equals 15 residues. The trim removed 0 bases at V and 4 bases at J, leaving 3 bases unmatched. Germline CDR1 and CDR2: LGHNA and YSYQKL. Incomplete CDR3 DNA: TGTGCCAGCAGCCAAGAGGGGGACTGGGGATATGAACAGTAC. It codes for CASSQEGDWGYEQY. From start to end, the CDR3 is CASSQEGDWGYEQYF.

Concerning this clone itself: Gene names refer to mouse genes. Read coverage stops 1 residue before the CDR3 terminus; the germline J gene supplies the remainder. The chain joins TRBV20 to TRBJ2-3, with a possible D match to TRBD2 (5 bases). The CDR3 consists of 14 residues. The germline V and J ends were trimmed by 0 bases and 3 bases, with 10 bases remaining between them. Germline CDR1 GFQATS, CDR2 STVNSAI. The CDR3 DNA, read in part, is TGTGGTGCTAGGGATCCTGGGTCGGCAGAAACGCTGTAT. Amino acid sequence: CGARDPGSAETLY. The entire CDR3 sequence reads CGARDPGSAETLYF.

This clone has just a few counts. Germline and genes here are mouse. The sequenced fragment ends 1 residue before the CDR3 boundary, so the rest is inferred from the germline J gene. The chain is built from TRBV19 and TRBJ1-6, with D unresolved. TRBJ1-6 is given ORF status, its function remaining uncertain. CDR1 is FNHDT and CDR2 is SITEND in the germline V gene (reference sequence). The V gene lost 1 base and the J gene lost 4 bases, with 0 bases spanning the gap. The CDR3 is 12 residues long. The sequenced part of the CDR3 DNA is TGTGCCAGCAGTATATATAATTCGCCCCTCTAC. Amino acid sequence: CASSIYNSPLY. In full, the CDR3 is CASSIYNSPLYF.

This clone was recorded a few times. The gene names given are mouse names. The read ends 1 residue shy of where the CDR3 ends; the end is completed using the germline J gene. This sequence joins TRBV30 and TRBJ1-4, with 8 positions matching TRBD1. Germline V gene data show CDR1 as SQVVS and CDR2 as ANEGSEA. This CDR3 spans 13 amino acids. Trimming took 3 bases from V and 3 from J; bases not matched to a gene: 0. The CDR3 bases that were read are TGTAGTTCTAGGGACAGGGCCAACGAAAGATTATTT. It yields the protein CSSRDRANERLF. The complete CDR3 protein is CSSRDRANERLFF.

This clone was found a few times. Genes here carry mouse names. The read stops 1 residue short of the end of the CDR3; the missing end is completed from the germline J gene. This rearrangement joins TRBV13-3 to TRBJ2-7; D is unclear. CDR1 and CDR2 (germline): NNHDY, SYVADS. V dropped 1 base and J dropped 3 bases, with 2 bases sitting between them. The CDR3 has 11 residues. CDR3 sequence reads: CASSDNYEQYF. CDR3 DNA, as far as it was read: TGTGCCAGCAGTGATAACTATGAACAGTAC.